The clone carrying this T cell receptor (beta chain) was observed many times. CDR3 length: 18 residues. V trimming: 4 bases; J trimming: 2 bases; junction bases outside the gene matches: 13. Germline V gives CDR1 KGHSH, CDR2 LQKENI. From RNA transcripts, TCR beta CDR3 regions were amplified. With the HTBI primer set, the TCR CDR3 went through a first round of RT-PCR. TCRdb re-called the multiplex PCR reads with MiXCR, one entry per CDR3 protein. The data show more than 350,000 distinct CDR3 sequences, 14% to 15% seen once. This record belongs to a study of T cells in Graves' hyperthyroidism and ophthalmopathy. Graves' hyperthyroidism was deemed stable absent ophthalmopathy progression within 18 months.

The genes are TRBV18 and TRBJ2-3; 9 bases are shared with TRBD1. The sequence came from a young woman with Graves' hyperthyroidism. Sample: blood. The DNA for the CDR3 is TGTGCCAGCTCACGCACCGATCCGGGACAGGGTTACACAGATACGCAGTATTTT. Its protein product is CASSRTDPGQGYTDTQYF. Looking up the rest from reference TRBV18 and TRBJ2-3 gives the full variable domain: NAGVMQNPRHLVRRRGQEARLRCSPMKGHSHVYWYRQLPEEGLKFMVYLQKENIIDESGMPKERFSAEFPKEGPSILRIQQVVRGDSAAYFCASSRTDPGQGYTDTQYFGPGTRLTVL.